The 20 T cell receptor beta chains below all came from one sample that was sequenced in a study of molecular identifiers for immune sequencing clone quantification (dated by TCRdb to the late 2010s). The library relied on PCR. Sequencing relied on a NextSeq 500. Using fastp at Q25 and MiXCR, TCRdb reprocessed the public reads and kept productive beta chains. Merged by CDR3 protein, the rows form single entries marked with the most common genes and DNA. The sample table records 80,000 to 100,000 distinct CDR3 sequences; roughly a quarter of these occur just once. The top ten clonotypes cover 0.85% to 1% of the sample. Material: naive CD8+ T cells from blood, with Jurkat cell RNA spiked in. Explained via the paper, the cell subset or site label denotes: FACS-sorted CD8+CD4-CCR7+CD45RA+ naive T cells. The receptors derive from a human donor in good health. Some libraries in this study had Jurkat cell RNA spiked in.

This clonotype was recorded many times. The chain carries TRBV28 and TRBJ2-7; no firm D call. Per the germline V gene, CDR1 is MDHEN and CDR2 is SYDVKM. V lost 6 bases and J 0 bases, leaving 9 bases between the germline ends. The CDR3 consists of 13 residues. The DNA of the CDR3 is TGTGCCAGCAGGGCCCGACTCTCCTACGAGCAGTACTTC. Translated, it gives CASRARLSYEQYF.

This clonotype showed up many times. The chain carries TRBV6-5 and TRBJ1-3, with D maybe TRBD1 (5 bases). This CDR3 contains 17 residues. Germline values: CDR1 MNHEY, CDR2 SVGAGI. The V end was cut by 8 bases, the J end by 0 bases, with 20 bases between. The CDR3 sequence is CASWEGHRPDSGNTIYF. Written as DNA, the CDR3 is TGTGCCAGCTGGGAGGGGCACAGGCCCGACTCTGGAAACACCATATATTTT.

There are a few counts of this clonotype. V is TRBV6-1 and J is TRBJ2-4; D uncertain. This CDR3 region has 16 residues. Deletions cut 1 base from V and 0 bases from J, with 10 bases between. The germline CDR1 and CDR2 sequences are MNHNS and SASEGT. The DNA of the CDR3 is TGTGCCAGCAGTGAAGACAGAATACAAGCCAAAAACATTCAGTACTTC. Translated: CASSEDRIQAKNIQYF.

At least ten counts were recorded for this clonotype. CDR3 coding DNA: TGTGCCAGCAGCCAAGGGGACAGGGCGGACACTGAAGCTTTCTTT. Protein sequence: CASSQGDRADTEAFF. The chain is built from TRBV4-2 and TRBJ1-1; 9 nucleotides agree with TRBD1. J lost 3 bases, V lost 1 base, and 3 bases had no gene match. Germline CDR1 reads LGHNA; CDR2 reads YNFKEQ. The CDR3 runs 15 residues.

Comment on this clonotype: This may stem from a read error, because a much larger clone lies one nucleotide away. The rearrangement links TRBV7-9 to TRBJ2-1; 8 bases line up with TRBD2. CDR1 and CDR2 from the germline V gene are SEHNR and FQNEAQ (reference sequence). V was pared by 2 bases and J by 8 bases, with 11 bases of the junction left unmatched. This CDR3 contains 16 residues. CDR3 DNA: TGTGCCAGCAGCTTATCCGGCGGGAGGCTCTGGTATGAGCAGTTCTTC. Translating gives CASSLSGGRLWYEQFF.

This clonotype was seen at least ten times. The rearrangement joins TRBV3-1 to TRBJ2-6, with 9 bases matching TRBD1. The CDR3 loop spans 19 amino acids. The trim removed 0 bases at V and 0 bases at J, leaving 6 bases unmatched. Germline assignment: CDR1 LGHDT and CDR2 YNNKEL (reference sequence). The CDR3, as DNA: TGTGCCAGCAGCCAAGATGGGACAGGGTATTCCTCTGGGGCCAACGTCCTGACTTTC. Protein product: CASSQDGTGYSSGANVLTF.

This clonotype was picked up a small number of times. The rearrangement joins TRBV5-3 to TRBJ2-7, with D possibly being TRBD1 (6 bases). TRBV5-3 is an ORF, and what it does is uncertain. Trimming shortened V by 0 bases and J by 0 bases, and 7 bases separated the two germline ends. This CDR3 is built from 14 residues. The CDR3: CARSLDRASYEQYF. The CDR3 nucleotides are TGTGCCAGAAGCTTGGACAGGGCCTCCTACGAGCAGTACTTC.

This clonotype was recorded at least ten times. The chain recombines TRBV30 with TRBJ1-1; the D is unclear. The CDR3 is 11 amino acids. Germline V gene lookup returns CDR1 GTSNPN and CDR2 SVGIG (reference sequence). The CDR3 bases are TGTGCAGAAGGACTTTCCGGGGAAGCTTTCTTT. This gives the protein CAEGLSGEAFF.

Remarks on this clonotype: A read error may be the cause here, since a much bigger clone is one base away. The chain links TRBV6-2 or TRBV6-3 to TRBJ1-5; D might be TRBD1 (5 bases). Trimming cost V 8 bases and J 5 bases, with 13 bases left between them. CDR3 length equals 13 residues. In germline, CDR1 is MNHEY, CDR2 SVGEGT. DNA of the CDR3: TGTGCCAGCGGAAACAAGGGGCATCAGCCCCAGCATTTT. Translation: CASGNKGHQPQHF.

As regards this clonotype: Given a much more abundant clone one base away, this may be a read error. The chain joins TRBV7-2 to TRBJ1-4; D may be TRBD1 (6 bases). The CDR3 runs 16 residues. Germline CDR1 and CDR2: SGHTA and FQGNSA. The CDR3 loop is CASSDDAGEEGEKPFF. CDR3 DNA sequence: TGTGCCAGCAGCGACGATGCAGGGGAGGAAGGTGAAAAACCGTTTTTT. Full variable domain (outside the CDR3, taken from reference TRBV7-2 and TRBJ1-4): GAGVSQSPSNKVTEKGKDVELRCDPISGHTALYWYRQSLGQGLEFLIYFQGNSAPDKSGLPSDRFSAERTGGSVSTLTIQRTQQEDSAVYLCASSDDAGEEGEKPFFGSGTQLSVL.

Points on this clonotype: This may be a read error: a much more frequent sequence differs by one nucleotide. The chain employs TRBV6-1 and TRBJ2-7; no firm D call. The ends were cut back, 8 bases at V and 3 bases at J, with 5 bases in the middle. The V gene's germline CDR1 is MNHNS and CDR2 SASEGT. The CDR3 spans 10 residues. The CDR3 region has the DNA TGTGCCAGCCAGTACTACGAGCAGTACTTC. Amino acids: CASQYYEQYF.

Of note for this clonotype: A read error is possible here, since a much larger clone lies one base away. V is TRBV6-2 or TRBV6-3 and J is TRBJ2-5, with 8 bases fitting TRBD1. The CDR3 spans 18 residues. CDR1 is MNHEY and CDR2 is SVGEGT in the germline V gene. The DNA for the CDR3 is TGTGCCAGCAGTTACTCGATGGCGGAGGGGGACAGGAGAGAGCCCCAGTACTTC. It translates to CASSYSMAEGDRREPQYF.

This clonotype was observed at least ten times. The chain combines TRBV5-6 with TRBJ2-7, with D hard to call. The germline gives CDR1 SGHDT, CDR2 YYEEEE. There are 13 residues in the CDR3. Trimming cost V 4 bases and J 5 bases, with 13 bases left between them. The DNA of the CDR3 is TGTGCCAGCAGCCCGGCCTCGGGCGACGAGCAGTACTTC. It codes for CASSPASGDEQYF. The full variable domain, rest sourced from reference TRBV5-6 and TRBJ2-7, is DAGVTQSPTHLIKTRGQQVTLRCSPKSGHDTVSWYQQALGQGPQFIFQYYEEEERQRGNFPDRFSGHQFPNYSSELNVNALLLGDSALYLCASSPASGDEQYFGPGTRLTVT.

This clonotype appeared many times. The chain combines TRBV4-1 with TRBJ1-5, with D unresolved. This CDR3 has 14 residues. Germline lookup yields CDR1 MGHRA and CDR2 YSYEKL. With 0 bases removed from V and 4 bases from J, the gap between germline ends came to 7 bases. CDR3 DNA: TGCGCCAGCAGCCAAGATCGAGGAAATCAGCCCCAGCATTTT. Amino acid sequence: CASSQDRGNQPQHF.

This clonotype was observed once. The junction shows a germline mismatch at one end, possibly a read error. This chain uses TRBV7-9 with TRBJ2-2; a possible D gene is TRBD2 (5 bases). The CDR3 has 13 amino acids. Germline loops: CDR1 SEHNR, CDR2 FQNEAQ (reference sequence). CDR3 residues: CASSLENTGELCF. CDR3 DNA: TGTGCCAGCAGCTTAGAGAACACCGGGGAGCTGTGTTTT.

In the case of this clonotype: A read error is possible here, since a much larger clone lies one base away. As the CDR3 is not closed by the conserved phenylalanine or tryptophan, this likely results from a read error. The genes are TRBV6-5 and TRBJ1-1; D possibly corresponds to TRBD1 (5 bases). The CDR3 sequence is 11 residues long. The germline V gene has CDR1 MNHEY and CDR2 SVGAGI. The V end was cut by 7 bases, the J end by 6 bases, with 9 bases between. CDR3 sequence: CASIKGAEAFL. CDR3 DNA sequence: TGTGCCAGCATCAAAGGGGCTGAAGCTTTCCTT.

To note about this clonotype: One junction end disagrees with the germline gene, perhaps due to a read error. The chain is built from TRBV27 and TRBJ2-7, with TRBD1 matching 7 bases. This CDR3 has 13 residues. Germline CDR1 reads MNHEY; CDR2 reads SMNVEV (reference sequence). The CDR3 bases are TGCGCCAGCAGTTTATACACAGGGGCCGAGCAGTACTTC. Protein: CASSLYTGAEQYF.

This clonotype was counted at least ten times. This chain joins TRBV19 and TRBJ1-4, with D unclear. CDR3 size: 10 residues. Trimming removed 7 bases from V and 10 bases from J, with 7 bases in between. CDR1 and CDR2 from the germline V gene are LNHDA and SQIVND (reference sequence). The CDR3 bases are TGTGCCAGTAAGGCGGGAAAACTGTTTTTT. It specifies CASKAGKLFF.

This clonotype came up many times. The chain couples TRBV20-1 to TRBJ1-3, with D uncertain. The germline CDR1 and CDR2 sequences are DFQATT and SNEGSKA (reference sequence). This CDR3 has 14 amino acids. The ends were cut back, 3 bases at V and 0 bases at J, with 9 bases in the middle. CDR3 sequence (DNA): TGCAGTGCTAGGTCGGACCTCTCTGGAAACACCATATATTTT. It encodes CSARSDLSGNTIYF.

Note on this clonotype: Since a much larger clone is just one base distant, this may be a read error. V is TRBV6-2 or TRBV6-3 and J is TRBJ2-5; maybe TRBD2 (7 bases). The CDR3 is made up of 15 amino acids. Trimming shortened V by 2 bases and J by 2 bases, and 12 bases separated the two germline ends. From germline, CDR1 is MNHEY and CDR2 SVGEGT. CDR3 sequence: CASSYGGGSQETQYF. CDR3 coding DNA: TGTGCCAGCAGTTACGGGGGGGGCTCACAAGAGACCCAGTACTTC.